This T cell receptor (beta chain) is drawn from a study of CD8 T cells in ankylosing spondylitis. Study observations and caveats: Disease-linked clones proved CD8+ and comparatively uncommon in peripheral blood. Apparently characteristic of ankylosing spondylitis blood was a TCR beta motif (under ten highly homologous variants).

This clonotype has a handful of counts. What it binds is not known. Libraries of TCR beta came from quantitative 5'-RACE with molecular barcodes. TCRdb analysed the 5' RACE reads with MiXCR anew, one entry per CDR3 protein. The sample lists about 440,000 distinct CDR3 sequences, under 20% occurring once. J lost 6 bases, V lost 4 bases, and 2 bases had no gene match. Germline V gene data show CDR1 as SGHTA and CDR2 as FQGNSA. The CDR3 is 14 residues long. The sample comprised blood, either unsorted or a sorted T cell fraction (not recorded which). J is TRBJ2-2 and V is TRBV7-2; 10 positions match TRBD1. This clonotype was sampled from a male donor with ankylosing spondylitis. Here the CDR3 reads CASSWGTGAGELFF. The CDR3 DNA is TGTGCCAGCAGCTGGGGGACAGGGGCCGGGGAGCTGTTTTTT.